This passage covers 14 T cell receptor beta chains from one sample sequenced in a study of blood T cell repertoires in COVID-19. Measured with immunoSEQ multiplex PCR; TCRdb has only the in-frame clones, and not every one. The sample gives about 200,000 clones, 80% to 90% of which show up once; approximately 13% is in the top ten. The specimen sequenced was peripheral blood. The receptor source for this set is a human donor in a cohort sampled during active COVID-19.

The chain recombines TRBV5-5 with TRBJ1-2; D uncertain. In germline, CDR1 is SGHKS, CDR2 YYEKEE (reference sequence). Between the trimmed V and J ends, which lost 4 bases and 4 bases, there was a span of 17 bases. The CDR3 totals 15 residues. In DNA form, the CDR3 reads TGTGCCAGCAGCATTGCCGGGTCAAACCTCTATGGCTACACCTTC. This codes for CASSIAGSNLYGYTF.

The chain is built from TRBV6-5 and TRBJ1-2; 11 bases map to TRBD1. The V gene's germline CDR1 is MNHEY and CDR2 SVGAGI. This CDR3 is built from 14 residues. The junction had 2 bases not matched to a gene; V was cut back by 6 bases and J by 2 bases. The CDR3 DNA is TGTGCCAGCAGGGGACAGGGGGGAAACTATGGCTACACCTTC. Translated: CASRGQGGNYGYTF.

This clone was seen many times. CDR3 loop: CASRSGLAGDGEQYF. CDR3 coding DNA: TGCGCCAGCAGATCAGGACTAGCGGGAGATGGTGAGCAGTACTTC. This chain joins TRBV10-1 and TRBJ2-7; 13 nucleotides line up with TRBD2. The CDR3 has 15 residues. Germline V gene lookup returns CDR1 WNHNN and CDR2 SYGVQD (reference sequence). J gave up 7 bases and V 6 bases, and 9 bases lay outside the gene matches.

Regarding this clone: Other DNA sequences in this specimen translate into the identical CDR3. This sequence joins TRBV18 and TRBJ2-4, with 9 bases that match TRBD1. The CDR3 covers 16 residues. Unmatched junction bases numbered 0, after V lost 0 bases and J lost 0 bases. Germline CDR1 reads KGHSH; CDR2 reads LQKENI. The CDR3, as DNA: TGTGCCAGCTCACCACCGGGACAGGGAGCCAAAAACATTCAGTACTTC. Residues: CASSPPGQGAKNIQYF.

The chain uses TRBV27 and TRBJ2-3, with 10 bases matching TRBD2. V lost 2 bases to trimming and J lost 3 bases; unmatched junction nucleotides: 8. Germline CDR1 MNHEY, CDR2 SMNVEV (reference sequence). This CDR3 spans 17 amino acids. The CDR3 spells CASSLGQGLAMTDTQYF. CDR3 nucleotide sequence: TGTGCCAGCAGTTTAGGACAGGGACTAGCGATGACAGATACGCAGTATTTT.

The chain couples TRBV6-1 to TRBJ2-1, with 8 bases matching TRBD1. The CDR3 consists of 15 residues. V gave up 3 bases and J gave up 8 bases; unmatched junction bases: 9. In germline, CDR1 is MNHNS, CDR2 SASEGT. The CDR3 here is CASSDAAQGAYEQFF. The CDR3, as DNA: TGTGCCAGCAGTGATGCCGCGCAGGGGGCCTATGAGCAGTTCTTC.

The chain is built from TRBV25-1 and TRBJ2-1; 9 bases match TRBD2. CDR1 and CDR2 from the germline V gene are MGHDK and SYGVNS. This CDR3 is 16 amino acids long. V was clipped by 1 base and J by 8 bases; unmatched bases: 9. CDR3 nucleotide sequence: TGTGCCAGCAGTGAATCCGCGGGAGGGCCGTTCGATGAGCAGTTCTTC. Amino acids: CASSESAGGPFDEQFF. Combining the CDR3 with reference TRBV25-1 and TRBJ2-1 gives the whole variable domain EADIYQTPRYLVIGTGKKITLECSQTMGHDKMYWYQQDPGMELHLIHYSYGVNSTEKGDLSSESTVSRIRTEHFPLTLESARPSHTSQYLCASSESAGGPFDEQFFGPGTRLTVL.

V is TRBV11-3 and J is TRBJ2-7; the D gene is possibly TRBD1 (6 bases). The V end lost 5 bases, the J end lost 1 base, and 9 bases lay between the germline ends. CDR1 SGHNT and CDR2 YENEEA come from the germline V gene. This CDR3 contains 13 residues. The CDR3: CASSVGQSYEQYF. The DNA for the CDR3 is TGTGCCAGCAGCGTAGGACAGTCCTACGAGCAGTACTTC.

The chain employs TRBV10-3 and TRBJ2-5; D perhaps matches TRBD2 (6 bases). Per germline, CDR1 ENHRY and CDR2 SYGVKD. The CDR3 covers 13 residues. The CDR3 DNA follows: TGTGCTACGCAGCCGGGAGAGCGAGAGACCCAGTACTTC. Translation: CATQPGERETQYF.

V is TRBV5-1 and J is TRBJ2-5; 10 bases map to TRBD1. The CDR3 spans 16 residues. Germline CDR1 SGHRS, CDR2 YFSETQ. V dropped 6 bases and J dropped 5; count of bases not matched to a gene: 13. The DNA for the CDR3 is TGCGCCAGCACCGTTTCCGGGGGGACAGGGGCTGAGACCCAGTACTTC. As protein: CASTVSGGTGAETQYF.

The chain recombines TRBV7-9 with TRBJ2-1; D gene ambiguous. This CDR3 has 15 amino acids. V was cut by 1 base and J by 5 bases, with 12 bases left in between. Germline V gives CDR1 SEHNR, CDR2 FQNEAQ (reference sequence). The CDR3 DNA reads TGTGCCAGCAGCTTAGGATACGCGATGAACAATGAGCAGTTCTTC. This gives the protein CASSLGYAMNNEQFF.

This chain links TRBV19 with TRBJ2-7; TRBD1 matches at 12 bases. The CDR3 contains 15 residues. V trimming: 5 bases; J trimming: 4 bases; junction bases outside the gene matches: 6. Germline V gene sequence: CDR1 LNHDA, CDR2 SQIVND (reference sequence). The CDR3 spells CASSVRDRGPYEQYF. The CDR3 DNA reads as TGTGCCAGTAGTGTCCGGGACAGGGGGCCATACGAGCAGTACTTC.

This chain uses TRBV15 with TRBJ2-5; D possibly corresponds to TRBD1 (6 bases). The CDR3 covers 17 residues. The ends were cut back, 3 bases at V and 5 bases at J, with 22 bases in the middle. CDR1 and CDR2 from the germline V gene are LNHNV and YYDKDF (reference sequence). CDR3 in amino acids: CATSSTMTQGPRETQYF. The CDR3 DNA follows: TGTGCCACCAGCAGCACAATGACCCAGGGGCCCCGGGAGACCCAGTACTTC. Drawing the rest from reference TRBV15 and TRBJ2-5, the complete variable domain is DAMVIQNPRYQVTQFGKPVTLSCSQTLNHNVMYWYQQKSSQAPKLLFHYYDKDFNNEADTPDNFQSRRPNTSFCFLDIRSPGLGDTAMYLCATSSTMTQGPRETQYFGPGTRLLVL.

This clone was seen once. The V and J genes are TRBV18 and TRBJ1-5, with D maybe TRBD1 (5 bases). Deletions cut 6 bases from V and 5 bases from J, with 23 bases between. The CDR3 covers 17 residues. Germline CDR1 KGHSH, CDR2 LQKENI. CDR3 nucleotide sequence: TGTGCCAGCTCTCAGCGACAGCTCAGGGCGGCGGATCAGCCCCAGCATTTT. It codes for CASSQRQLRAADQPQHF. The full variable domain, in which reference TRBV18 and TRBJ1-5 provide the parts outside the CDR3, is NAGVMQNPRHLVRRRGQEARLRCSPMKGHSHVYWYRQLPEEGLKFMVYLQKENIIDESGMPKERFSAEFPKEGPSILRIQQVVRGDSAAYFCASSQRQLRAADQPQHFGDGTRLSIL.